This T cell receptor (beta chain) was captured by sequencing in a study of blood T cell repertoires in COVID-19. CDR3 length equals 14 residues. Germline V lookup: CDR1 MGHRA, CDR2 YSYEKL. V shed 8 bases and J shed 6 bases, with 18 bases lying between them. Clones were sequenced by immunoSEQ multiplex PCR, and TCRdb holds only the in-frame ones, with some missing. The sample carries tens of thousands of clones, approximately 83% recorded once. The V gene is TRBV4-1, the J gene TRBJ2-3; maybe TRBD2 (6 bases). The specimen was peripheral blood. This clonotype was sampled from a man aged 25-45 years with COVID-19, enrolled during active disease. The CDR3 DNA reads as TGCGCCAGCTCTAGGGGACGCCGGGAGGATACGCAGTATTTT. This sequence encodes CASSRGRREDTQYF.